The rows below give T cell receptor beta chains drawn from one sample of a study of CD8+ T cells in alopecia areata. Repertoires were generated with immunoSEQ multiplex PCR, while TCRdb's copy carries only in-frame clones and drops some. The table includes approximately 210,000 clones, approximately 45% detected once. The input for sequencing was CD4+ T cells sorted from blood, taken around week 37, from a patient treated with tofacitinib. The receptors here all came from a human donor with alopecia areata. The CDR3 runs from the conserved cysteine through the conserved F or W. The D gene is left open where the match is weak. The size field is filled for only some rows; it gives once, few, many or a size class.

V gene	J gene	D gene	clone size	CDR3 DNA	CDR3 protein
TRBV5-6	TRBJ2-7	-	few	TGTGCCAGCAGCCCGGGGCCTACCTACGAGCAGTACTTC	CASSPGPTYEQYF
TRBV28	TRBJ1-1	-	-	TGTGCCAGCAGTTTGGTCGGGGGAGGCACTGAAGCTTTCTTT	CASSLVGGGTEAFF
TRBV7-2	TRBJ1-2	-	few	TGTGCCAGCAGCCACCTGGGGGAGGGAGGCTACACCTTC	CASSHLGEGGYTF
TRBV15	TRBJ2-7	-	few	TGTGCCACCAGCAGAGGAGGGGGGGCTGTCCACGAGCAGTACTTC	CATSRGGGAVHEQYF
TRBV18	TRBJ2-7	-	few	TGTGCCAGCTCACCCGGGACCCCCTACGAGCAGTACTTC	CASSPGTPYEQYF
TRBV7-3	TRBJ2-1	TRBD2	-	TGTGCCAGCAGCTTAACGCCCGGGAGGGGGTACAATGAGCAGTTCTTC	CASSLTPGRGYNEQFF
TRBV15	TRBJ1-2	-	-	TGTGCCACCAGCAGAGAGGGGCATGGCTACACCTTC	CATSREGHGYTF
TRBV7-9	TRBJ2-2	TRBD2	many	TGTGCCAGCAGCCGCTTCGGGCAGGCTAGCGGGAACACCGGGGAGCTGTTTTTT	CASSRFGQASGNTGELFF
TRBV7-2	TRBJ2-7	-	many	TGTGCCAGCAGCTTAGGTTCCACTCGGTTCTACGAGCAGTACTTC	CASSLGSTRFYEQYF
TRBV7-9	TRBJ2-2	TRBD1	-	TGTGCCAGCAGCTCGATCAAGACAGGGGGCGACACCGGGGAGCTGTTTTTT	CASSSIKTGGDTGELFF
TRBV7-2	TRBJ2-3	-	-	TGTGCCAGCAGCCGCCTTGGGGTAGCGGAAAGCACAGATACGCAGTATTTT	CASSRLGVAESTDTQYF
TRBV28	TRBJ2-4	TRBD2	few	TGTGCCAGCAGTTTTAGCGGGTCACCCAAAAACATTCAGTACTTC	CASSFSGSPKNIQYF
TRBV30	TRBJ2-7	-	-	TGTGCCTGGACATCGAAGACAGCCAGCTCCTACGAGCAGTACTTC	CAWTSKTASSYEQYF
TRBV5-4	TRBJ1-1	TRBD1	few	TGTGCCAGCAGCCAGGCGGACAGGGGTGTAGCTTTCTTT	CASSQADRGVAFF
TRBV6-1	TRBJ2-1	TRBD2	once	TGTGCCAGCAGTGAAGGAGCGGGGAGCTCCTACAATGAGCAGTTCTTC	CASSEGAGSSYNEQFF
TRBV29-1	TRBJ2-5	-	-	TGCAGCGTTGAAGAGGGTCTGGGGGGTGCAGAGACCCAGTACTTC	CSVEEGLGGAETQYF
TRBV6-6	TRBJ2-1	-	-	TGTGCCAGCAGGACGCCCGGGGCGTCGAAGAATGAGCAGTTCTTC	CASRTPGASKNEQFF
TRBV5-6	TRBJ2-5	TRBD2	-	TGTGCCAGCAGCACCAAGCGGGAACACCAAGAGACCCAGTACTTC	CASSTKREHQETQYF
TRBV4-1	TRBJ1-3	-	many	TGCGCCAGCAGCCAAGATTGGGGCAGTCAGACTGGAAACACCATATATTTT	CASSQDWGSQTGNTIYF
TRBV6-5	TRBJ2-5	TRBD2	-	TGTGCCAGCAGTTCCTCTCTAGCGGGAGGGCAAGAGACCCAGTACTTC	CASSSSLAGGQETQYF
TRBV19	TRBJ2-1	-	few	TGTGCCAGTAGTATTATGAGACATGAGCAGTTCTTC	CASSIMRHEQFF
TRBV25-1	TRBJ2-7	-	few	TGTGCCAGCAGTTTGGACGCGCGCCACGAGCAGTACTTC	CASSLDARHEQYF
TRBV30	TRBJ2-6	-	-	TGTGCCTGGAGTGTTGACCCTAGATCTGGGGCCAACGTCCTGACTTTC	CAWSVDPRSGANVLTF
TRBV27	TRBJ2-6	-	-	TGTGCCAGCGGCCGTGGGGCCAACGTCCTGACTTTC	CASGRGANVLTF
TRBV9	TRBJ1-2	TRBD1	-	TGTGCCAGCAGCGTTGATACAGGGGCCTATGGCTACACCTTC	CASSVDTGAYGYTF
TRBV6-1	TRBJ2-1	TRBD2	once	TGTGCCAGCAGTTCTAGCGGGAGTTGGAATGAGCAGTTCTTC	CASSSSGSWNEQFF
TRBV5-4	TRBJ2-7	-	-	TGTGCCAGCAGCTTGCTTGGCGGGTCCACCTACGAGCAGTACTTC	CASSLLGGSTYEQYF
TRBV15	TRBJ2-7	TRBD1	-	TGTGCCACCAGCCTTACGACAGGGCTGAAAAGGGGCTCCGAGCAGTACTTC	CATSLTTGLKRGSEQYF
TRBV7-3	TRBJ2-1	TRBD1	-	TGTGCCAGCAGCCTACAGGGGATCACCTACAATGAGCAGTTCTTC	CASSLQGITYNEQFF
TRBV30	TRBJ2-5	-	-	TGTGCCTGGAGTGTAGTCTTAGGAGAGCAGTACTTC	CAWSVVLGEQYF
TRBV7-2	TRBJ2-6	-	-	TGTGCCAGCAGCCCCCCCCTTGCTGGGGCCAACGTCCTGACTTTC	CASSPPLAGANVLTF
TRBV7-2	TRBJ1-5	-	-	TGTGCCAGCAGCTTAGGGTTTGGTGGAAACAATCAGCCCCAGCATTTT	CASSLGFGGNNQPQHF
TRBV2	TRBJ2-7	-	-	TGTGCCAGCACTGACAGGAGAGGGTCCTACGAGCAGTACTTC	CASTDRRGSYEQYF
TRBV15	TRBJ2-3	TRBD2	-	TGTGCCACCAGCAAACGGACTAGCGGGAGACCAGATACGCAGTATTTT	CATSKRTSGRPDTQYF
TRBV7-2	TRBJ2-5	-	-	TGTGCCAGCAGCTTAGTCCCACAAGAGACCCAGTACTTC	CASSLVPQETQYF
TRBV29-1	TRBJ1-2	-	-	TGCAGCGTTGAAAAGGTTCTGGGCTACACCTTC	CSVEKVLGYTF
TRBV2	TRBJ2-7	-	-	TGTGCCAGCGGCCGGGCCAAGCAGTACTTC	CASGRAKQYF
TRBV29-1	TRBJ1-4	TRBD1	few	TGCAGCGTTGGGGTGGGACAGGGCTATGAAAAACTGTTTTTT	CSVGVGQGYEKLFF
TRBV27	TRBJ2-3	-	-	TGTGCCAGCAGTGTGACATCGCGTGGTACGCAGTATTTT	CASSVTSRGTQYF
TRBV7-8	TRBJ2-1	-	-	TGTGCCAGCAGCTTAGTACTCATCGGTGAGCAGTTCTTC	CASSLVLIGEQFF
TRBV30	TRBJ2-1	-	-	TGTGCCTGGAGTGTATTAGGAAGACATGAGCAGTTCTTC	CAWSVLGRHEQFF
TRBV11-3	TRBJ2-5	-	-	TGTGCCAGCAGCTTAGCCGGCACAAACCAAGAGACCCAGTACTTC	CASSLAGTNQETQYF
TRBV29-1	TRBJ1-2	TRBD1	-	TGCAGCGTTGAAAGAAACAGGGGGCACAACTATGGCTACACCTTC	CSVERNRGHNYGYTF
TRBV6-5	TRBJ1-1	-	-	TGTGCCAGCAGTTACGGAGTTGTGGCTTTCTTT	CASSYGVVAFF
TRBV18	TRBJ1-5	TRBD1	-	TGTGCCAGTACACGGACAGGTGATAGCAATCAGCCCCAGCATTTT	CASTRTGDSNQPQHF
TRBV7-9	TRBJ2-7	TRBD2	few	TGTGCCAGCAGCCGTCGATATCCCGCGAGCGGGAGGACCTACGAGCAGTACTTC	CASSRRYPASGRTYEQYF
TRBV9	TRBJ2-1	-	-	TGTGCCAGCAGCGTAGGGTCGATAGGGGAGCAGTTCTTC	CASSVGSIGEQFF
TRBV6-1	TRBJ2-3	TRBD2	few	TGTGCCAGCAGTGAAGCGAGCGGGACCACAGATACGCAGTATTTT	CASSEASGTTDTQYF
TRBV9	TRBJ2-1	-	-	TGTGCCAGCAGCGTAGGGGATTCCCCCTACAATGAGCAGTTCTTC	CASSVGDSPYNEQFF
TRBV30	TRBJ2-4	-	-	TGTGCCTGTTCAGGCGGGGCCGCCAAAAACATTCAGTACTTC	CACSGGAAKNIQYF
TRBV9	TRBJ2-5	TRBD2	-	TGTGCCAGCAGCGTAGTTGATAGCGGGAGGCTCGGGGAGACCCAGTACTTC	CASSVVDSGRLGETQYF
TRBV4-2	TRBJ2-5	-	-	TGTGCCAGCACCTCGGACCCAGGGATTGGGGAGACCCAGTACTTC	CASTSDPGIGETQYF
TRBV5-1	TRBJ2-1	TRBD2	-	TGCGCCAGCAGCTTGACTAGCGGGAGGGTCAATGAGCAGTTCTTC	CASSLTSGRVNEQFF
TRBV4-1	TRBJ1-5	-	-	TGCGCCAGCAGCCAGGCCCAAGGTAATCAGCCCCAGCATTTT	CASSQAQGNQPQHF
TRBV30	TRBJ2-7	-	once	TGTGCCTGGGGTCGCTCCTACGAGCAGTACTTC	CAWGRSYEQYF
TRBV7-2	TRBJ2-2	-	few	TGTGCCAGCAGCTTAGAGCGGAACACCGGGGAGCTGTTTTTT	CASSLERNTGELFF